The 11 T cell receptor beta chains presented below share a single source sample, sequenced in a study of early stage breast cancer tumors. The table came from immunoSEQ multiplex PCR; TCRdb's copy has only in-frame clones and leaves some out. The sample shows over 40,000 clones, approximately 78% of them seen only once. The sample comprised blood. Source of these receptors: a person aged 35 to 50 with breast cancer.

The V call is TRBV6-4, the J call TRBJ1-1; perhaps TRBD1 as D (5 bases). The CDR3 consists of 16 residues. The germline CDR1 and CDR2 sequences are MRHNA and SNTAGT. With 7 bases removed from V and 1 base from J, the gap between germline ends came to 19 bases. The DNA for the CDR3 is TGTGCCAGCATAGGAGGGACTCCTAACGAGAACACTGAAGCTTTCTTT. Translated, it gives CASIGGTPNENTEAFF.

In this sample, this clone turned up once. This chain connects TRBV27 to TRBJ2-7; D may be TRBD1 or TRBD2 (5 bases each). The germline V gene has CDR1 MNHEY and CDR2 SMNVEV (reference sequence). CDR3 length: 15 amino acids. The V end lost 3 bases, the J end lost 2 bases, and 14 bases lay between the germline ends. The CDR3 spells CASSFRWDQTYEQYF. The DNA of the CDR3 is TGTGCCAGCAGTTTTCGCTGGGACCAAACCTACGAGCAGTACTTC.

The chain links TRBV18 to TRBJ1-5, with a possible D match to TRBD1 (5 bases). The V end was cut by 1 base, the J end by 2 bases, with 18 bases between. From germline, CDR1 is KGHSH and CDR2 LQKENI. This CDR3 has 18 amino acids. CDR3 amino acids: CASSPRKGPIPRNQPQHF. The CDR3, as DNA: TGTGCCAGCTCACCACGGAAGGGACCTATCCCTCGCAATCAGCCCCAGCATTTT.

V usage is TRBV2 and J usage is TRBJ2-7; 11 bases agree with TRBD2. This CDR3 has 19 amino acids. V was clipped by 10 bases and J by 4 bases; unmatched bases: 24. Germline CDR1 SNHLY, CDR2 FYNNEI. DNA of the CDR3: TGTGCCACAGCAAGGGAGGCGGTTGCCGGGACTAGCGGTGGATACGAGCAGTACTTC. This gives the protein CATAREAVAGTSGGYEQYF.

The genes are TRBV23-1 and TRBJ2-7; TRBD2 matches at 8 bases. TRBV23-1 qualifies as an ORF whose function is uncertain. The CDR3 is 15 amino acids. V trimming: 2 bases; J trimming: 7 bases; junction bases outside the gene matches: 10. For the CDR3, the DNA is TGCGCCAGCAGTCAAACGCGAGCGGGAGCGGGGGAGCAGTACTTC. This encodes CASSQTRAGAGEQYF.

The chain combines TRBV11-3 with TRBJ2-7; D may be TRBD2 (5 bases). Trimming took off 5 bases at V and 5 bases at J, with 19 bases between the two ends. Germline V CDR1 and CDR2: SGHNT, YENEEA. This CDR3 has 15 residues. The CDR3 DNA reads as TGTGCCAGCAGCCCTTTTGCGGGTGCGCGAAACGAGCAGTACTTC. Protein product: CASSPFAGARNEQYF.

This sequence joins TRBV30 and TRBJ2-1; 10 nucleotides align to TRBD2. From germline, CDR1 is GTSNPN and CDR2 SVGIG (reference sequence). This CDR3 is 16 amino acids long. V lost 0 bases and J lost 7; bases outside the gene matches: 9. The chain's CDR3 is CAWSVGLAGALNEQFF. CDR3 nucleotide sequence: TGTGCCTGGAGTGTTGGCCTAGCGGGAGCCTTAAATGAGCAGTTCTTC. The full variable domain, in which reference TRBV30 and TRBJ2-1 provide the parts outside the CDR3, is SQTIHQWPATLVQPVGSPLSLECTVEGTSNPNLYWYRQAAGRGLQLLFYSVGIGQISSEVPQNLSASRPQDRQFILSSKKLLLSDSGFYLCAWSVGLAGALNEQFFGPGTRLTVL.

CDR3 sequence: CATSRVQISPNTEAFF. In DNA form, the CDR3 reads TGTGCCACCAGCAGAGTACAAATTTCACCGAACACTGAAGCTTTCTTT. V is TRBV15 and J is TRBJ1-1, with D hard to call. CDR3 length equals 16 residues. Germline V gene sequence: CDR1 LNHNV, CDR2 YYDKDF (reference sequence). Trimming removed 1 base from V and 1 base from J, with 13 bases in between. The whole variable domain, filled in from reference TRBV15 and TRBJ1-1, reads DAMVIQNPRYQVTQFGKPVTLSCSQTLNHNVMYWYQQKSSQAPKLLFHYYDKDFNNEADTPDNFQSRRPNTSFCFLDIRSPGLGDTAMYLCATSRVQISPNTEAFFGQGTRLTVV.

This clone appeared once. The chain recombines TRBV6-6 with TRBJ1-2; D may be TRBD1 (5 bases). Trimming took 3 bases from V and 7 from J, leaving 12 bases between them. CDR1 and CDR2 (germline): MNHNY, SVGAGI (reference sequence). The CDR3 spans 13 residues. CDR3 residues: CASSYMGRGGYTF. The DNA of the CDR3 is TGTGCCAGCAGTTATATGGGGCGCGGTGGCTACACCTTC.

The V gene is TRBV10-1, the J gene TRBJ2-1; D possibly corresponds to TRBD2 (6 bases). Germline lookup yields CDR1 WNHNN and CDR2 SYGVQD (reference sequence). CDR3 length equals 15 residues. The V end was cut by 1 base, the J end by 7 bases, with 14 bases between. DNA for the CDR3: TGCGCCAGCAGTGAGTTTGGGGGAGGCCGGAATGAGCAGTTCTTC. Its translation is CASSEFGGGRNEQFF.

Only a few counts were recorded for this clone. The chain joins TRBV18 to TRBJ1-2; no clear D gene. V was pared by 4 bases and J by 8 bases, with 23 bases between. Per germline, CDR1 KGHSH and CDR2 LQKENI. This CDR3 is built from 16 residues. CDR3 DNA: TGTGCCAGCTCACGTACGGTGGAACAACCGTCTAAGGGCTACACCTTC. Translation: CASSRTVEQPSKGYTF.